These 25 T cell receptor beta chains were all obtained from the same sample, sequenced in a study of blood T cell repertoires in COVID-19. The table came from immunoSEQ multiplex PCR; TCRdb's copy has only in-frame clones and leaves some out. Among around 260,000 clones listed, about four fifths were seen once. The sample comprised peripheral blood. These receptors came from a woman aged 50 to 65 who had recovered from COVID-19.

As DNA, the CDR3 is TGTGCCTGGAGTGTATCGGGTGAGACCCAGTACTTC. Amino acids: CAWSVSGETQYF. The chain combines TRBV30 with TRBJ2-5, with D unresolved. The germline gives CDR1 GTSNPN, CDR2 SVGIG (reference sequence). The CDR3 totals 12 residues. V shed 0 bases and J shed 5 bases, with 7 bases lying between them. Based on the CDR3 plus reference TRBV30 and TRBJ2-5, the full variable domain is SQTIHQWPATLVQPVGSPLSLECTVEGTSNPNLYWYRQAAGRGLQLLFYSVGIGQISSEVPQNLSASRPQDRQFILSSKKLLLSDSGFYLCAWSVSGETQYFGPGTRLLVL.

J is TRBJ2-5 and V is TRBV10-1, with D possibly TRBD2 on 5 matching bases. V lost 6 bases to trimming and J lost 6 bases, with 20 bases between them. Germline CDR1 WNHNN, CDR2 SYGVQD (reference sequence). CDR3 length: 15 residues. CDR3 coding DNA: TGCGCCAGCAGGGTCAACAGTTTAAAGCGGAAGACCCAGTACTTC. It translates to CASRVNSLKRKTQYF.

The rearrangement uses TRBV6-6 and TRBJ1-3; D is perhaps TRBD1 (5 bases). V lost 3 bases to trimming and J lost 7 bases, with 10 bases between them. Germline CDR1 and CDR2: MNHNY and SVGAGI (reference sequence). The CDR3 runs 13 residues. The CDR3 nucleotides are TGTGCCAGCAGTTATACGACAGAGAACACCATATATTTT. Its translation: CASSYTTENTIYF.

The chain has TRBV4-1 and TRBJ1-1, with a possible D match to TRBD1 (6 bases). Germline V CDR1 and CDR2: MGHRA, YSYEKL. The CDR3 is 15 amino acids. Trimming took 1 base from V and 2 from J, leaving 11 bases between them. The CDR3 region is CASSQGQALNTEAFF. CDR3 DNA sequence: TGCGCCAGCAGCCAAGGACAGGCTCTCAACACTGAAGCTTTCTTT.

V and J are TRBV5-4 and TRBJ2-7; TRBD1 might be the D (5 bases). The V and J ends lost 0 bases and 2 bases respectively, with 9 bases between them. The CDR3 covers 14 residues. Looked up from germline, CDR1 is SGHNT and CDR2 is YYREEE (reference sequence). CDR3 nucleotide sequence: TGTGCCAGCAGCTTGGGGCAGGGCCCCTACGAGCAGTACTTC. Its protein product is CASSLGQGPYEQYF. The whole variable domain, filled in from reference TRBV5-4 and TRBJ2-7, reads ETGVTQSPTHLIKTRGQQVTLRCSSQSGHNTVSWYQQALGQGPQFIFQYYREEENGRGNFPPRFSGLQFPNYSSELNVNALELDDSALYLCASSLGQGPYEQYFGPGTRLTVT.

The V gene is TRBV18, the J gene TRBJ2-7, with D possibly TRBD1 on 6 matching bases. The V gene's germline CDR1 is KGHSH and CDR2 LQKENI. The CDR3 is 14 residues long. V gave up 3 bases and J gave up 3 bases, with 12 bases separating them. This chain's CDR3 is CASSPDRNFYEQYF. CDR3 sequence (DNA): TGTGCCAGCTCACCTGACAGGAATTTCTACGAGCAGTACTTC.

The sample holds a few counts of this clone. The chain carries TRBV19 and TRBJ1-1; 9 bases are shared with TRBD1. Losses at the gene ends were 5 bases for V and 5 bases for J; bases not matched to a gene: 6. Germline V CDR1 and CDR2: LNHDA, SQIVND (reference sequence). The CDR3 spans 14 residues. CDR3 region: CASSYRGRVTEAFF. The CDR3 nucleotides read TGTGCCAGTAGTTACAGGGGGCGAGTTACTGAAGCTTTCTTT.

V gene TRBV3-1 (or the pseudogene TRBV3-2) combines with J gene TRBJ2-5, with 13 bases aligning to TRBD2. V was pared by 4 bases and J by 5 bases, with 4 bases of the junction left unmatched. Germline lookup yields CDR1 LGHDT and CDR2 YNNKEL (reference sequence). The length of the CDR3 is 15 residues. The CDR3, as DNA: TGTGCCAGCAGCCTCGGACTAGCGGGAGCGGAGACCCAGTACTTC. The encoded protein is CASSLGLAGAETQYF.

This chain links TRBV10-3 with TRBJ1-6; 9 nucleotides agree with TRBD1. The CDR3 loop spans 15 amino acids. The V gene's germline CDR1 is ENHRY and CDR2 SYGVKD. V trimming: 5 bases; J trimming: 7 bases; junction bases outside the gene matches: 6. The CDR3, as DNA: TGTGCCATCAGTTCGGGACAGGGAGGCAATTCACCCCTCCACTTT. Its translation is CAISSGQGGNSPLHF.

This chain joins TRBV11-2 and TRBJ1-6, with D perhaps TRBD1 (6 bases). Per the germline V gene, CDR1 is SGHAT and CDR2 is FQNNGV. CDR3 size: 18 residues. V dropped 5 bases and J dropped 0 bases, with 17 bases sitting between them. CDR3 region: CASSPGGGQSSYNSPLHF. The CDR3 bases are TGTGCCAGCAGCCCCGGGGGGGGGCAGAGCTCCTATAATTCACCCCTCCACTTT.

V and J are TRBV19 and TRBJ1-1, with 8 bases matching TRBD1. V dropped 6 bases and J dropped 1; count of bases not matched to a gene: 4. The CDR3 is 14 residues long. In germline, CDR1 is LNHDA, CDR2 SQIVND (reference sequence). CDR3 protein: CASRAGTGNTEAFF. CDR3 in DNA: TGTGCCAGTAGGGCCGGGACAGGGAACACTGAAGCTTTCTTT. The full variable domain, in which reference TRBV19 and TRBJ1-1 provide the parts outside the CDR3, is DGGITQSPKYLFRKEGQNVTLSCEQNLNHDAMYWYRQDPGQGLRLIYYSQIVNDFQKGDIAEGYSVSREKKESFPLTVTSAQKNPTAFYLCASRAGTGNTEAFFGQGTRLTVV.

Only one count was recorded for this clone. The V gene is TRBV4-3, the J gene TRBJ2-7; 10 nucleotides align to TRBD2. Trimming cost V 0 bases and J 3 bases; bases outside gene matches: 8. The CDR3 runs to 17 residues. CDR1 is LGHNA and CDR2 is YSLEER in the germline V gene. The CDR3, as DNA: TGCGCCAGCAGCCAAGATATAGCGGGAGGTGAAAGCTACGAGCAGTACTTC. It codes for CASSQDIAGGESYEQYF.

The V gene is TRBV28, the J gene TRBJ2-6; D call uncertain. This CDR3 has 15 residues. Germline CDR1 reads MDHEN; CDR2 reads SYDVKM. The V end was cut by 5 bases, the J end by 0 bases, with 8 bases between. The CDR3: CASSVGPSGANVLTF. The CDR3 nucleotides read TGTGCCAGCAGTGTTGGGCCCTCTGGGGCCAACGTCCTGACTTTC. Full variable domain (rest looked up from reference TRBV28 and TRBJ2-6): DVKVTQSSRYLVKRTGEKVFLECVQDMDHENMFWYRQDPGLGLRLIYFSYDVKMKEKGDIPEGYSVSREKKERFSLILESASTNQTSMYLCASSVGPSGANVLTFGAGSRLTVL.

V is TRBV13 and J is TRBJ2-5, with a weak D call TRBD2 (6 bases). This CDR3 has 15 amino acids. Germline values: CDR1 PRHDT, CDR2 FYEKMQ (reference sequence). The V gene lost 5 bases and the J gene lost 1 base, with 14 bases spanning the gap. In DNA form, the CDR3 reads TGTGCCAGCAGCCAAACCGGGAGCCCCCAAGAGACCCAGTACTTC. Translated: CASSQTGSPQETQYF.

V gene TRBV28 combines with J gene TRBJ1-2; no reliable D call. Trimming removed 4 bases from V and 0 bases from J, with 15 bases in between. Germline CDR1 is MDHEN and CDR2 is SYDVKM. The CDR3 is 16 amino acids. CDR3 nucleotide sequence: TGTGCCAGCAGTTCCCGCAGACAAATCACTAACTATGGCTACACCTTC. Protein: CASSSRRQITNYGYTF.

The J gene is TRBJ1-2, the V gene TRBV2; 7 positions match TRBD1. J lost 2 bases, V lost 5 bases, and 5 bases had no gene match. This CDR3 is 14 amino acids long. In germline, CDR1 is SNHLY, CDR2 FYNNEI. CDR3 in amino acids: CASSQRDSNYGYTF. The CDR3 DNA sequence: TGTGCCAGCAGTCAGAGGGACAGCAACTATGGCTACACCTTC.

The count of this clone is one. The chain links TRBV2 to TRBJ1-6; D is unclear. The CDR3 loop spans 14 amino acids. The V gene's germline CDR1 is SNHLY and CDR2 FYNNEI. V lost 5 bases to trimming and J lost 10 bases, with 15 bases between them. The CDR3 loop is CASSRLEIRSPLHF. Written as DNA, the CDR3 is TGTGCCAGCAGTCGGTTAGAGATACGGTCACCCCTCCACTTT. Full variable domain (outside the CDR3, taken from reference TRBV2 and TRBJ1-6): EPEVTQTPSHQVTQMGQEVILRCVPISNHLYFYWYRQILGQKVEFLVSFYNNEISEKSEIFDDQFSVERPDGSNFTLKIRSTKLEDSAMYFCASSRLEIRSPLHFGNGTRLTVT.

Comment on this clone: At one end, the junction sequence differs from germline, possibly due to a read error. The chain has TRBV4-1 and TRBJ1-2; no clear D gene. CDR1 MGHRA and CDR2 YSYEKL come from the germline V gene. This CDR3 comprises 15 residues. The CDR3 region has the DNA TGCGCCAGCAGTCAAGTCGGGAGAGTTCGGTATGGCTACACCTTC. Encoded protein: CASSQVGRVRYGYTF.

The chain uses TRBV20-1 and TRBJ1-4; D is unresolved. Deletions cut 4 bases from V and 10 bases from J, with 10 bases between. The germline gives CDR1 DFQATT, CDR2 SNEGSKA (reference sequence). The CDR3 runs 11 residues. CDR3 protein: CSATAHGKLFF. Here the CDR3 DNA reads TGCAGTGCTACAGCGCACGGAAAACTGTTTTTT.

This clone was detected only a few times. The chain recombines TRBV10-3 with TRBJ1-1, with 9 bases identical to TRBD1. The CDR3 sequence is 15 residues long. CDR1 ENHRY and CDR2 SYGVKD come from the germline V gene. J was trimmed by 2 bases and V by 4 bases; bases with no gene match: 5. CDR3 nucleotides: TGTGCCATCAGTGCCGGGACAGGGATTAACACTGAAGCTTTCTTT. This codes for CAISAGTGINTEAFF.

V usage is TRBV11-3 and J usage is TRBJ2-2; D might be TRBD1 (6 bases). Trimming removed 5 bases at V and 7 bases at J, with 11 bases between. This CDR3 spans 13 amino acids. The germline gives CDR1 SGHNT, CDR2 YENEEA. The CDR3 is CASSLQGVGELFF. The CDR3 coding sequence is TGTGCCAGCAGCCTACAGGGAGTCGGGGAGCTGTTTTTT.

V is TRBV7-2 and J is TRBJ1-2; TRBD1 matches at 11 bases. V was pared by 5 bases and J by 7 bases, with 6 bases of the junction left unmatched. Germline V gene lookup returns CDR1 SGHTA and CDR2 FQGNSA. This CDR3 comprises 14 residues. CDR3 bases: TGTGCCAGCAGCCCCAAGGACAGGGGGCTTGGCTACACCTTC. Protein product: CASSPKDRGLGYTF.

In DNA, the CDR3 is TGCAGTGCTAGTTACGGGGGTCCGGGCACTGAAGCTTTCTTT. Encoded protein: CSASYGGPGTEAFF. This rearrangement joins TRBV20-1 to TRBJ1-1, with D possibly TRBD1 on 5 matching bases. The CDR3 loop spans 14 amino acids. From germline, CDR1 is DFQATT and CDR2 SNEGSKA (reference sequence). V was trimmed by 3 bases and J by 4 bases, leaving 15 bases between them.

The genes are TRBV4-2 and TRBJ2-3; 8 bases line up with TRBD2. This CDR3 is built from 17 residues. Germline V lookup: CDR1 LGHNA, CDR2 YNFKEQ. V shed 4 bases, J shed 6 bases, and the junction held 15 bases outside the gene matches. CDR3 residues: CASSPPPSGGPLDTQYF. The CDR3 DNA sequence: TGTGCCAGCAGCCCGCCCCCGAGCGGGGGCCCCTTGGATACGCAGTATTTT.

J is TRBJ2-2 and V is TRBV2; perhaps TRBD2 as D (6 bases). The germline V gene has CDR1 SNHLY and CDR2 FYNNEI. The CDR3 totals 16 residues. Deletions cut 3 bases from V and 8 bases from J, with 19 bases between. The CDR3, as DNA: TGTGCCAGCAGTGAGGCGGGGCCTCACCATTCGGGGGAGCTGTTTTTT. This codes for CASSEAGPHHSGELFF.